This T cell receptor beta chain was documented in a study of blood T cell repertoires in COVID-19 (dated by TCRdb to 2020 to 2022). In the study overall: Samples covering the acute and convalescent phases of COVID-19 were provided by collaborators in the United States, Italy and Spain. The prospective study material was composed of cDNA or gDNA derived from T cells, B-cell-depleted T cells, or PBMCs. The dataset comprised deeply sampled blood TCRbeta repertoires from subjects exposed to, actively infected with, or recovered from COVID-19. A freely available public database, intended as a resource for researchers studying the immune response to SARS-CoV-2, is where the repertoires were released. Samples came from the ongoing ImmuneRACE study (first 160 participants) plus 1,254 subjects from 6 global collaborators. Sample metadata almost always included a de-identified subject ID, COVID-19 status, age in years and sex. Where available, HLA class I and class II types were taken from metadata supplied by the sample provider and were not determined by assay-based typing.

The junction shows trimming of 6 bases on V and 0 bases on J, plus 8 bases between the germline ends. CDR1 SNHLY and CDR2 FYNNEI were looked up in the germline V gene. There are 13 amino acids in the CDR3, from cysteine to phenylalanine inclusive. Only CDR3 DNA remains: 39 bases, in frame from the first base. The table lists this clone with a few counts. What antigen it recognizes has not been identified. Base qualities are not provided; no much larger clone lies one nucleotide away. Each collaborating institution followed its own protocols to collect whole blood in K2EDTA tubes. For TCRbeta analysis, collaborator samples were shipped as frozen whole blood, as isolated PBMCs, or as DNA extracted from either sample type. What the research found in general, with its limitations: The amount of clinical and demographic metadata varied by source and participant and was provided uncurated.

TCRbeta CDR3 regions were amplified from genomic DNA by means of the immunoSEQ Assay, a bias-controlled multiplex PCR. The paper's data handling went like this. The number of nucleated cells in each sample was estimated by amplification of reference gene primers within the assay. To quantify the absolute abundance of each unique TCRbeta CDR3 rearrangement, sequence reads were collapsed and filtered. For each sample, productive Simpson clonality was calculated as the square root of Simpson's diversity index over productive rearrangements. In TCRdb, the immuneACCESS table is reduced to in-frame sequences with V and J assigned. These tables do not hold every clone; where another copy was compared, an unresolved V gene accounts for under half, and the others remain unexplained. The V and J calls and clone size were taken over from that table, and D and trimming were inferred from the DNA. This sample gives around 270,000 clones in total; 75% to 90% of them show up just once. The top ten clonotypes cover about 4.6% of the sample.

The sample was peripheral blood. The sequence derives from a man aged 40-49 years with acute or convalescent COVID-19. The sequence links TRBV2 to TRBJ1-2; 6 matching bases give a weak D call of TRBD1. In nucleotide form, the sequence is TGTGCCAGCAGGACAGGAGCTAACTATGGCTACACCTTC. Its coded protein is CASRTGANYGYTF.